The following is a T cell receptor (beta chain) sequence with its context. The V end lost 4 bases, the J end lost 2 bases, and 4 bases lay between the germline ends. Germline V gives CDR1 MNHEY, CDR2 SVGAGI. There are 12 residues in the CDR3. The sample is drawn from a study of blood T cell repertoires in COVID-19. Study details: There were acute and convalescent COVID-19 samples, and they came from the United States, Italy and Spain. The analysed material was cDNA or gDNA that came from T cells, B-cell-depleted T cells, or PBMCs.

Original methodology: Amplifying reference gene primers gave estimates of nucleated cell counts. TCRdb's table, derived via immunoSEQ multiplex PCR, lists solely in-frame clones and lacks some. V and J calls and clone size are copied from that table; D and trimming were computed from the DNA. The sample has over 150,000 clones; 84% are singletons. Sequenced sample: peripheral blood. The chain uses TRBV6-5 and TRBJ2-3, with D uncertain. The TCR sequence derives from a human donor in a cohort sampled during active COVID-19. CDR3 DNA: TGTGCCAGCAGTTCAAACACAGATACGCAGTATTTT. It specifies CASSSNTDTQYF.